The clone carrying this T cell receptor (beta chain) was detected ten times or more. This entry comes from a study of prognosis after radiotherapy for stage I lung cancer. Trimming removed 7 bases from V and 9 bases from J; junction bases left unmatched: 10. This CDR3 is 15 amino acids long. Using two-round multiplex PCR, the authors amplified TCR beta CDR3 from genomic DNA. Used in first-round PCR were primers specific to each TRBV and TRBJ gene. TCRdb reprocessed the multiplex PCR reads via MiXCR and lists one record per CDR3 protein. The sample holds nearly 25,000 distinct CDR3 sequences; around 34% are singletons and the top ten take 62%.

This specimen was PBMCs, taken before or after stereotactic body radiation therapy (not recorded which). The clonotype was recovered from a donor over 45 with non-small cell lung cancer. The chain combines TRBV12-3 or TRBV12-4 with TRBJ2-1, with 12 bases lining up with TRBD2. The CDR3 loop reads CASNPSLAGGPEQFF. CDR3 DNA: TGTGCCAGCAACCCCTCCCTAGCGGGAGGGCCTGAGCAGTTCTTC.